These 18 T cell receptor beta chains share one sample of origin, sequenced in a study of T-cell reconstitution after alpha-beta-depleted transplantation in children. The authors prepared the TCRbeta library with unique molecular identifiers. TCRdb recomputed calls from the PCR reads with MiXCR, one row per CDR3 protein. The sample has some 400,000 distinct CDR3 sequences; about 20% are singletons. The input for sequencing was PBMCs from the stem cell graft donor, taken from the stem cell graft. The receptors shown here come from a human donor who donated a stem cell graft to a child with acute myeloid leukemia.

The chain recombines TRBV11-2 with TRBJ2-1; D is possibly TRBD2 (6 bases). V lost 5 bases and J lost 4, with 18 bases in between. CDR1 is SGHAT, CDR2 FQNNGV, per germline. CDR3 length: 16 amino acids. The CDR3: CASSLRGTLGYNEQFF. CDR3 DNA sequence: TGTGCCAGCAGCCTCCGCGGGACTCTGGGATACAATGAGCAGTTCTTC.

This clonotype has at least ten counts. The chain is built from TRBV25-1 and TRBJ2-7; a weak D match, TRBD1 (5 bases). V shed 1 base and J shed 2 bases, with 12 bases lying between them. Germline V CDR1 and CDR2: MGHDK, SYGVNS. The length of the CDR3 is 15 residues. Here the CDR3 reads CASSELRTPTYEQYF. As DNA, the CDR3 is TGTGCCAGCAGTGAATTAAGGACACCAACCTACGAGCAGTACTTC.

The J gene is TRBJ2-3, the V gene TRBV7-3; 8 positions agree with TRBD2. The CDR3 runs to 17 residues. Looked up from germline, CDR1 is SGHTA and CDR2 is FQGTGA. V was pared by 5 bases and J by 4 bases, with 14 bases of the junction left unmatched. CDR3 sequence (DNA): TGTGCCAGCAGCCCCCTTAGCGGGATCGGGGTGTCAGATACGCAGTATTTT. Protein sequence: CASSPLSGIGVSDTQYF.

The chain uses TRBV5-1 and TRBJ1-5; D call uncertain. Germline CDR1 reads SGHRS; CDR2 reads YFSETQ. This CDR3 has 13 residues. V shed 0 bases and J shed 5 bases, with 6 bases lying between them. The CDR3 DNA is TGCGCCAGCAGCTTGGGAGACGATCAGCCCCAGCATTTT. Protein product: CASSLGDDQPQHF.

The DNA for the CDR3 is TGCGCCAGCAGCCCGGACAGCCCCAATGAGCAGTTCTTC. This translates into CASSPDSPNEQFF. The chain employs TRBV5-1 and TRBJ2-1, with D tentatively TRBD1 (6 bases). The CDR3 runs to 13 residues. Germline lookup yields CDR1 SGHRS and CDR2 YFSETQ. The V end lost 4 bases, the J end lost 6 bases, and 11 bases lay between the germline ends.

Many counts were recorded for this clonotype. This rearrangement joins TRBV29-1 to TRBJ1-2, with D unresolved. Germline lookup yields CDR1 SQVTM and CDR2 ANQGSEA. CDR3 length: 13 amino acids. The V and J ends lost 5 bases and 4 bases respectively, with 14 bases between them. The CDR3 spells CSVRMTGSYGYTF. CDR3 DNA: TGCAGCGTTCGTATGACGGGATCCTATGGCTACACCTTC.

This clonotype was seen repeatedly, ten times or more. The genes are TRBV29-1 and TRBJ1-1; a weak D match, TRBD1 (5 bases). The CDR3 is 11 amino acids. From germline, CDR1 is SQVTM and CDR2 ANQGSEA. Trimming shortened V by 8 bases and J by 7 bases, and 14 bases separated the two germline ends. CDR3 loop: CSIEWQGEAFF. The CDR3 DNA follows: TGCAGCATAGAATGGCAGGGTGAAGCTTTCTTT. The variable domain in full, completed from reference TRBV29-1 and TRBJ1-1, reads SAVISQKPSRDICQRGTSLTIQCQVDSQVTMMFWYRQQPGQSLTLIATANQGSEATYESGFVIDKFPISRPNLTFSTLTVSNMSPEDSSIYLCSIEWQGEAFFGQGTRLTVV.

This clonotype was seen repeatedly, ten times or more. The chain couples TRBV24-1 to TRBJ2-3; TRBD2 might be the D (5 bases). This CDR3 spans 16 amino acids. CDR1 KGHDR and CDR2 SFDVKD come from the germline V gene. Deletions cut 3 bases from V and 0 bases from J, with 12 bases between. The CDR3 bases are TGTGCCACCAGTGATATTCGGGAAGCTAGCACAGATACGCAGTATTTT. Translating it yields CATSDIREASTDTQYF.

This chain links TRBV6-6 with TRBJ1-6, with D uncertain. The CDR3 extends over 13 amino acids. Trimming left V 5 bases short and J 10 bases short, with 12 bases between. Germline lookup yields CDR1 MNHNY and CDR2 SVGAGI (reference sequence). In DNA form, the CDR3 reads TGTGCCAGCAGTCGGGCCCAAGGGTCACCCCTCCACTTT. It codes for CASSRAQGSPLHF.

This chain uses TRBV29-1 with TRBJ1-1, with 7 bases lining up with TRBD1. The germline V gene encodes CDR1 SQVTM and CDR2 ANQGSEA. This CDR3 has 15 residues. Trimming took 3 bases from V and 5 from J; bases not matched to a gene: 12. CDR3 in amino acids: CSVDQWGGRGTEAFF. The DNA for the CDR3 is TGCAGCGTTGACCAGTGGGGGGGCAGGGGGACTGAAGCTTTCTTT.

This clonotype has just a few counts. The V and J genes are TRBV20-1 and TRBJ1-1; maybe TRBD1 (6 bases). Between the trimmed V and J ends, which lost 3 bases and 4 bases, there was a span of 12 bases. In germline, CDR1 is DFQATT, CDR2 SNEGSKA (reference sequence). The CDR3 is 13 residues long. CDR3 DNA: TGCAGTGCTAGCCCACAGGGCGGCACTGAAGCTTTCTTT. It specifies CSASPQGGTEAFF.

About this clonotype itself: This clone may be a read error of a much larger clone one base away. Because it lacks the conserved phenylalanine or tryptophan at the end, this CDR3 is likely a read error. The CDR3 region is CSGGTDYGYTS. The DNA of the CDR3 is TGCAGCGGGGGGACAGACTATGGCTACACCTCC. The chain combines TRBV29-1 with TRBJ1-2, with TRBD1 identical over 7 bases. Germline V gives CDR1 SQVTM, CDR2 ANQGSEA. J gave up 3 bases and V 7 bases, and 2 bases lay outside the gene matches. The CDR3 is made up of 11 amino acids.

The chain couples TRBV2 to TRBJ2-1; 10 nucleotides line up with TRBD2. This CDR3 is 17 amino acids long. Trimming removed 1 base from V and 2 bases from J; junction bases left unmatched: 5. Germline CDR1 and CDR2: SNHLY and FYNNEI. CDR3 loop: CASSEEGLALPYNEQFF. CDR3 nucleotide sequence: TGTGCCAGCAGTGAAGAGGGACTAGCGTTACCCTACAATGAGCAGTTCTTC.

This clonotype was counted ten times or more. The V call is TRBV29-1, the J call TRBJ2-1; the match to TRBD2 covers 11 bases. Losses at the gene ends were 6 bases for V and 7 bases for J; bases not matched to a gene: 8. CDR1 is SQVTM, CDR2 ANQGSEA, per germline. The CDR3 consists of 14 residues. CDR3 DNA sequence: TGCAGCGTGGGGCATCTAGCGGGGGGTAATGAGCAGTTCTTC. Its translation is CSVGHLAGGNEQFF.

This clonotype was seen ten or more times. The chain recombines TRBV29-1 with TRBJ2-7, with D possibly TRBD1 on 6 matching bases. Germline V gene lookup returns CDR1 SQVTM and CDR2 ANQGSEA. This CDR3 is built from 13 residues. Trimming pared 4 bases from V and 2 bases from J, leaving 12 bases between. The CDR3 DNA is TGCAGCGTTGTTCAGGGGCCCGCCTACGAGCAGTACTTC. It specifies CSVVQGPAYEQYF.

The J gene is TRBJ2-5, the V gene TRBV24-1, with TRBD2 matching over 12 bases. The germline gives CDR1 KGHDR, CDR2 SFDVKD. CDR3 length equals 16 residues. V shed 6 bases and J 0 bases; nucleotides not matched to a gene: 4. For the CDR3, the DNA is TGTGCCACCAGTCCGTGGACTAGCGGGGACCAAGAGACCCAGTACTTC. Its translation: CATSPWTSGDQETQYF.

The V call is TRBV30, the J call TRBJ1-1; D ambiguous. CDR1 and CDR2 from the germline V gene are GTSNPN and SVGIG (reference sequence). The CDR3 has 12 residues. V was shortened by 2 bases and J by 1 base, with 5 bases between the two germline ends. The CDR3 nucleotides are TGTGCCTGGAGTCGGGAGAACACTGAAGCTTTCTTT. As protein: CAWSRENTEAFF. The entire variable domain, with the rest obtained from reference TRBV30 and TRBJ1-1, is as follows: SQTIHQWPATLVQPVGSPLSLECTVEGTSNPNLYWYRQAAGRGLQLLFYSVGIGQISSEVPQNLSASRPQDRQFILSSKKLLLSDSGFYLCAWSRENTEAFFGQGTRLTVV.

The chain uses TRBV29-1 and TRBJ1-6; D gene uncertain. CDR3 length: 11 residues. Germline V gives CDR1 SQVTM, CDR2 ANQGSEA. The V and J ends lost 2 bases and 10 bases respectively, with 6 bases between them. DNA for the CDR3: TGCAGCGTTGAAAACGGGTCACCCCTCCACTTT. Protein sequence: CSVENGSPLHF.